Described below is a single T cell receptor beta chain sequence and its context. The antigen this receptor binds is unknown. It has no much larger one-base neighbor in the sample; base qualities were not kept. These data originate in a study of OX40 agonist ivuxolimab in advanced cancers. At the level of the whole study: The costimulatory receptor OX40 (CD134) was targeted by ivuxolimab, a fully human IgG2 agonistic monoclonal antibody. Patients were allowed to have had prior anti-PD-1, anti-PD-L1 or anti-CTLA-4 therapy, and around 40% of the dose-escalation patients had previously received checkpoint inhibitors. Partial responses occurred in three dose-escalation patients: two with cutaneous melanoma and one with hepatocellular carcinoma. Intravenous ivuxolimab was administered to patients every 2 weeks at six dose levels: 0.01, 0.1, 0.3, 1.5, 3 and 10 mg/kg. Of the roughly 54 patients in dose escalation, around 20 had hepatocellular carcinoma, around 15 had melanoma, 9 had renal cell carcinoma and 9 had head and neck cancer. In the dose-escalation cohort, 82.7% of patients were male, and the mean age was approximately 60 years, with a range of roughly 23 to 85. The paper covers the monotherapy dose-escalation part of the phase I ivuxolimab trial, which included N ≈ 57 patients. The point of sequencing TCRbeta in the periphery was to test whether ivuxolimab changed TCR sequence diversity and drove clonal T-cell expansion. The paper as a whole reports these results and caveats: Partial responders in the 0.1-3.0 mg/kg groups had among the lowest normalized peripheral clonal expansion, especially among CD8+ T cells. Low levels of normalized T-cell clonal expansion were also seen in some patients who did not respond. Antigen specificity was not determined for the clonally expanded peripheral T cells. After ivuxolimab, more expanded clones were found on average in CD8+ T cells than in CD4+ T cells. At doses from 0.1 to 3.0 mg/kg, clonal expansion was seen in both CD4+ and CD8+ blood T cells between baseline and week 6.

CDR1 and CDR2, per the germline V gene, are SGHTA and FQGNSA. From the cysteine up to the phenylalanine, the CDR3 has a length of 14 residues. The sequence is cut down to CDR3 DNA, 42 bases in frame from base 1. The trim is 5 bases for V and 6 bases for J, with a gap of 11 bases between the germline ends. The trial excluded patients who had a history of autoimmune disease or who were on systemic immunosuppression. In every dose cohort, peripheral blood was drawn for TCR sequencing at baseline, cycle 4 day 1, and cycle 7 day 1. Samples were obtained from an open-label, multicenter, first-in-human phase I dose-escalation trial of ivuxolimab. The trial enrolled adults with locally advanced or metastatic head and neck squamous cell, hepatocellular, melanoma or renal cell carcinoma. Before TCR sequencing, CD4+ T cells and CD8+ T cells from peripheral blood were sorted into separate populations. For sequencing of the TCRbeta CDR3 region, genomic DNA was extracted from the sorted cells. The immunoSEQ Assay was used for sequencing of TCRbeta CDR3 regions. TCRdb took over this immuneACCESS table, retaining in-frame rearrangements with V and J assigned. Such tables are incomplete; in checked studies, under half of the missing clones stem from an unresolved V gene, and the remainder is unexplained. This sample lists roughly 60,000 clones; about 85% were detected once. In total, the top ten clones hold approximately 4% of the sample.

The V and J genes are TRBV7-2 and TRBJ1-6, with a weak D call of TRBD1 (5 bases match). The clonotype comes from an adult with an advanced solid tumor such as melanoma, head and neck, liver or kidney cancer. The sequenced sample was CD4+ or CD8+ T cells sorted from blood, obtained in a trial of the OX40 agonist ivuxolimab. The bases read TGTGCCAGCAGCCTGGGGGGGATTAATTCACCCCTCCACTTT. The encoded protein is CASSLGGINSPLHF.